This record looks at one TCR beta chain sequence and its context. The antigen is undetermined. Each sorted subset replicate got 200 ng genomic DNA, tens of thousands of genomes. The protocol was immunoSEQ multiplex PCR, while the TCRdb copy is restricted to in-frame clones and leaves out a portion. The sample records roughly 2,500,000 clones, roughly 93% being singletons. The CDR3 length is 16 residues. These data belong to a study of shared clonotypes between healthy human individuals. Turning to the study itself: Per-donor plates numbered three CD4 naive, three CD4 memory, two CD8 naive and one CD8 memory.

Study outcomes and limitations: Sharing across four donors was seen in around 5% of naive CD4 clonotypes.

Each sample came from a Caucasian adult donor living in Nashville, Tennessee. The receptor's source is a man between 18 and 35 years old in good health. Some clones in this sample may be carry-over from other donors' samples. This rearrangement joins TRBV21-1 to TRBJ1-1; the D segment call TRBD1 is taken from the table without a DNA check. TRBV21-1 is termed a pseudogene. What was sequenced was naive CD4+ T cells from PBMCs. Subset specified: CD45RA+ positively selected. As DNA, the CDR3 is TGTGCCAGCAGCAAAGCCCAGGGGCCTAAGAACACTGAAGCTTTCTTT. Protein product: CASSKAQGPKNTEAFF.